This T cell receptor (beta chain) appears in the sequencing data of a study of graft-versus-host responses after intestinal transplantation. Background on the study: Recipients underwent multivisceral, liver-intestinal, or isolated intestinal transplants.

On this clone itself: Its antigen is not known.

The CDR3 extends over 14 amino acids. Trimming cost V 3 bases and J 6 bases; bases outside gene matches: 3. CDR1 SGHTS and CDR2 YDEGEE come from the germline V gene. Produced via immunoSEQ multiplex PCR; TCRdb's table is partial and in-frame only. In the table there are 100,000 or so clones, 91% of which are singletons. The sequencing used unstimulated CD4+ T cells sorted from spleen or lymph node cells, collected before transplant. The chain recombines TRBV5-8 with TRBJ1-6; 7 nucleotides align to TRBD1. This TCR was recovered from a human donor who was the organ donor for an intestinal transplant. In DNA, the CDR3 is TGTGCCAGCAGCTCCGGGACAGTTAATTCACCCCTCCACTTT. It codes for CASSSGTVNSPLHF.